This T cell receptor (beta chain) was profiled in a study of blood T cells in healthy people across ages. Germline CDR1 is SGHTA and CDR2 is FQGNSA. The CDR3 is made up of 16 amino acids. This clonotype was counted only a few times. A second about 7 to 12 cycle PCR used barcoded and J-beta primers. TCRdb re-analysed the 5' RACE reads in MiXCR, keeping a single row per CDR3 protein. The table shows 910,000 or so distinct CDR3 sequences, with roughly 51% occurring only once. This receptor was identified in a woman aged 55-69 years in good health. The J gene is TRBJ2-5, the V gene TRBV7-2; TRBD2 aligns across 14 bases. The J call may be in error: the DNA end matches TRBJ2-7 better. Specimen: blood. This CDR3 reads CASSLVGTSGRNEQYF. The CDR3 bases are TGTGCCAGCAGCTTAGTCGGGACTAGCGGGAGAAACGAGCAGTACTTC.